This T cell receptor (beta chain) was found in a study of OX40 agonist ivuxolimab in advanced cancers. Study-level background: Ivuxolimab, which targeted the costimulatory receptor OX40 (CD134), was an agonistic, fully human IgG2 monoclonal antibody. Intravenous ivuxolimab was administered to patients every 2 weeks at six dose levels: 0.01, 0.1, 0.3, 1.5, 3 and 10 mg/kg. Among the approximately 54 dose-escalation patients, roughly 20 had hepatocellular carcinoma, approximately 15 melanoma, 9 renal cell carcinoma and 9 head and neck cancer. In the dose-escalation cohort, roughly 82% of patients were male, and the mean age was approximately 60 years with a range of about 20 to 80. Prior anti-PD-1, anti-PD-L1 or anti-CTLA-4 therapy was permitted, and checkpoint inhibitors had been received by less than 45% of dose-escalation patients. Three dose-escalation patients achieved partial responses, one with hepatocellular carcinoma and two with cutaneous melanoma. The point of sequencing TCRbeta in the periphery was to test whether ivuxolimab changed TCR sequence diversity and drove clonal T-cell expansion. The monotherapy dose-escalation portion (N = 52 patients) of the phase I ivuxolimab trial is reported in the paper.

Broader findings and caveats from the paper: Low levels of normalized T-cell clonal expansion were also seen in some nonresponding patients. The antigen specificity of the peripheral T cells that underwent clonal expansion was not determined. On average, CD8+ T cells showed more expanded clones than CD4+ T cells after ivuxolimab. In the 0.1-3.0 mg/kg groups, partial responders were among the patients with the lowest normalized peripheral clonal expansion, particularly in CD8+ T cells. At doses of 0.1 to 3.0 mg/kg, clonal expansion of both CD4+ and CD8+ blood T cells was observed from baseline to week 6.

The cysteine opens and the phenylalanine closes a CDR3 of 14 amino acids. Only the CDR3 region is kept as DNA, spanning 42 bases read in frame from base 1. As for this clone: Its cognate antigen has yet to be identified. Base qualities are not at hand, and no much larger clone is one base apart.

Genomic DNA was extracted from sorted cells for sequencing of the TCRbeta CDR3 region. TCRbeta CDR3 regions were sequenced using the immunoSEQ Assay. The immuneACCESS repertoire file appears here via TCRdb, limited to in-frame rearrangements. These files lack a portion of the clones; in checked studies, under half of the deficit traces to unresolved V genes, and the cause of the others is not known. Counted in this sample were 55,000 to 65,000 clones; approximately 90% of them appeared once. The leading ten clones occupy around 0.42% of the sample. The trial excluded patients who had a history of autoimmune disease or who were on systemic immunosuppression. Peripheral blood for TCR sequencing was collected from all dose cohorts at baseline, on cycle 4 day 1, and on cycle 7 day 1. The samples were drawn from a first-in-human, open-label, multicenter phase I dose-escalation trial of ivuxolimab. Adults with locally advanced or metastatic head and neck squamous cell, hepatocellular, melanoma or renal cell carcinoma were enrolled in the trial. Before TCR sequencing, CD4+ and CD8+ T cells were separately sorted from peripheral blood.

The source of this sequence is an adult with an advanced solid tumor such as melanoma, head and neck, liver or kidney cancer. Sequenced here: CD4+ or CD8+ T cells sorted from blood, sampled in a trial of the OX40 agonist ivuxolimab. The rearranged segments are TRBV21-1 and TRBJ2-7; the DNA was not used to check the table's D call, TRBD1. TRBV21-1 constitutes a pseudogene. The DNA reads as follows: TGTGCCAGCAGCAACCGGGACAGTCTATACGAGCAGTACTTC. This encodes CASSNRDSLYEQYF.